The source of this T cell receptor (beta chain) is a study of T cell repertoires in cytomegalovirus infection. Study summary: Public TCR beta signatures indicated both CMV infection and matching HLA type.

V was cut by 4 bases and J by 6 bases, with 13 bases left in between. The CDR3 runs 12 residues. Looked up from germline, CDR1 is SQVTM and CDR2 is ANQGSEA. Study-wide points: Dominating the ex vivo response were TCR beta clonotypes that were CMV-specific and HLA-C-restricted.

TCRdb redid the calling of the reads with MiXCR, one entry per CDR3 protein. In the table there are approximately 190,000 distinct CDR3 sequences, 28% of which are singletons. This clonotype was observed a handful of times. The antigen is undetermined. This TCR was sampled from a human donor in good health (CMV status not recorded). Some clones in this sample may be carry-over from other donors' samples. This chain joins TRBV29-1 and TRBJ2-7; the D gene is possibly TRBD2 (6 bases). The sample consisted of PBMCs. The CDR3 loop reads CSVGWQGGEQYF. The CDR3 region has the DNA TGCAGCGTTGGTTGGCAGGGAGGCGAGCAGTACTTC.